This is a list of T cell receptor beta chains from one sample in a study of T cell repertoires in cytomegalovirus infection. TCRdb fed the reads into MiXCR, producing one record per CDR3 protein. The top ten clones hold over 11% of a sample with 250,000 to 350,000 distinct CDR3 sequences, about 25% of them seen once. Sequenced: PBMCs. Every receptor here comes from a human donor in good health (CMV status not recorded). Some clones in this sample may be carry-over from other donors' samples. Both conserved end residues are trimmed from each CDR3. Size values are once, few and many counts, or a class for expanded clones, and some rows have none.

>TRBV7-2|many|12
ASSLSLGNQPQH
>TRBV5-4|.|13
ASSLYLAGVNEQF
>TRBV6-5|few|12
ASRSSGATGELF
>TRBV12-3/TRBV12-4|few|11
ASSLNGAGELF
>TRBV5-1|.|12
ASSEVGYNTEAF
>TRBV12-5|few|14
ASGLATGTRYNEQF
>TRBV20-1|few|10
TGLAGVYEQF
>TRBV12-3/TRBV12-4|many|13
ASSAGTSGADTQY
>TRBV19|.|11
ASSALGLAEAF
>TRBV19|once|12
ASSQDIFQETQY
>TRBV18|.|13
ASSPRTVSTDTQY
>TRBV28|.|14
ASSRGIGGGADTQY
>TRBV20-1|.|14
SAERPGTGAADTQY
>TRBV7-2|once|10
ASSLGGHTQY
>TRBV30|.|15
AWKRVGLSSGANVLT
>TRBV14|.|12
ASSQDLGNTEAF
>TRBV6-6|few|12
ASSPSGLTDTQY
>TRBV28|once|14
ASSFRGKDRIQPQH
>TRBV28|.|12
ASSFGSGANVLT
>TRBV20-1|few|12
SAPPRLGEETQY
>TRBV7-9|few|11
ASSLALTYEQY
>TRBV7-6|many|13
ASSLEGQGLGEQF
>TRBV6-2/TRBV6-3|few|13
ASSSQGRSYNEQF
>TRBV11-2|.|12
ASSPGFVRNEQY
>TRBV12-3/TRBV12-4|few|20
ASSFPFPLDRGQRGTNEKLF
>TRBV7-8|many|13
ASSLRQGRQEKLF
>TRBV7-2|many|12
ASSPRQGRSPLH
>TRBV3-1|.|12
ASSQDRSNQPQH
>TRBV29-1|.|11
SVRDSYQETQY
>TRBV15|.|11
ATSFGPAYEQY
>TRBV11-2|.|13
ASSDLGFSYNEQF
>TRBV7-6|.|11
ASSLGGAGGYT
>TRBV20-1|few|11
SARDEGNSPLH
>TRBV14|.|13
ASSQRTGGFDTQY
>TRBV2|few|16
AGTSGEGTRGGYYEQY
>TRBV15|few|14
ATSRSAVSINEKLF
>TRBV15|.|10
ATSRDSTEAF
>TRBV10-1|.|12
ASSESGISYEQY
>TRBV19|few|13
ASHERGSVADTQY
>TRBV28|.|10
ATGRGDQPQH
>TRBV7-4|.|10
ASRVEEETQY
>TRBV4-3|few|13
ASSHFGGTNEKLF
>TRBV20-1|.|14
SAIPITSGSTNEQF
>TRBV2|.|9
ASSDRGALF
>TRBV15|few|13
ATSPPPATNEKLF
>TRBV28|.|15
ASSLLPGGDFGNTIY
>TRBV7-2|.|13
ASSLVGAESDTQY
>TRBV18|.|12
ASSPLPAGDEQF